The rows below give T cell receptor beta chains drawn from one sample of a study of blood T cell repertoires in COVID-19. Clones were read by immunoSEQ multiplex PCR, and TCRdb kept only the in-frame ones, dropping some. The data contain about 190,000 clones, roughly four fifths of them singletons. Sequences were obtained from peripheral blood. These TCRs come from a woman in her fifties or sixties with acute or convalescent COVID-19. CDR3s include the opening cysteine and the closing phenylalanine or tryptophan. The order of the fields is J gene, V gene, CDR3 protein.

>TRBJ1-1|TRBV5-6
CASSLILLVDTEAFF
>TRBJ2-7|TRBV29-1
CSVAQGSYEQYF
>TRBJ2-1|TRBV24-1
CATSDPQGQGAQNEQFF
>TRBJ2-1|TRBV25-1
CASKWGRGSYNEQFF
>TRBJ2-2|TRBV6-6
CATLHRRNTGELFF
>TRBJ1-2|TRBV24-1
CATSESRGPSGGYTF
>TRBJ2-7|TRBV19
CATSRQGNYEQYF
>TRBJ2-1|TRBV28
CASSLTSGPYNEQFF
>TRBJ1-6|TRBV4-3
CASSQDRARGNSPLHF
>TRBJ2-2|TRBV19
CASRDRGDTGELFF
>TRBJ1-5|TRBV5-6
CASSSRSGGDQPQHF
>TRBJ2-3|TRBV7-6
CASSFSAGTSTDTQYF
>TRBJ1-1|TRBV10-3
CAIRGGLMNTEAFF
>TRBJ1-1|TRBV18
CASSRDKNTEAFF
>TRBJ1-2|TRBV10-3
CAISATGTANYGYTF
>TRBJ2-2|TRBV7-2
CASSFRQADTGELFF
>TRBJ2-7|TRBV6-5
CASSYFTLETYEQYF
>TRBJ2-7|TRBV7-2
CASSPNRGGEQYF
>TRBJ2-7|TRBV7-2
CASSLGVTSLTYEQYF
>TRBJ1-4|TRBV7-9
CASSLAYNNEKLFF
>TRBJ1-4|TRBV18
CAGSTGRDEKLFF
>TRBJ1-1|TRBV10-3
CAISERGLAEAFF